This T cell receptor (beta chain) was identified in a study of blood T cell repertoires in COVID-19. Germline values: CDR1 SGDLS, CDR2 YYNGEE. This CDR3 spans 15 amino acids. V lost 2 bases, J lost 0 bases, and 3 bases stayed unmatched. Participant reports of clinical history set cohort assignment. Donors in Cohort 3 counted as recovered after two negative PCRs, clearance, or symptom resolution. Repertoires were generated with immunoSEQ multiplex PCR, while TCRdb's copy carries only in-frame clones and drops some. In the table there are some 300,000 clones, approximately 90% of which are singletons. This TCR came from a woman between 40 and 55 years old who had recovered from COVID-19. V is TRBV9 and J is TRBJ2-7; 9 bases match TRBD2. The sequenced sample was PBMCs or T cells enriched from blood (not recorded which). CDR3 loop: CASSVHSGSSYEQYF. Here the CDR3 DNA reads TGTGCCAGCAGCGTTCATAGCGGGAGCTCCTACGAGCAGTACTTC.